Presented here are 30 T cell receptor beta chains from one specimen sequenced in a study of T cell responses to AZD1222 COVID-19 vaccine. The repertoire was sequenced with immunoSEQ multiplex PCR; TCRdb's copy has only in-frame clones and lacks some. The sample gives 150,000 to 200,000 clones, 90% to 95% of which show up once; about 4.2% is in the top ten. The sample here was peripheral blood, taken on day 0 of AZD1222 vaccination. The source of these receptors is an adult in good health.

The chain carries TRBV28 and TRBJ1-6; D uncertain. The CDR3 spans 17 residues. V shed 4 bases and J shed 0 bases, with 13 bases lying between them. CDR1 and CDR2 from the germline V gene are MDHEN and SYDVKM. The CDR3 region is CASSSPARGSYNSPLHF. The CDR3 DNA reads as TGTGCCAGCAGTTCCCCAGCCCGGGGCTCCTATAATTCACCCCTCCACTTT. The full variable domain, completed using reference TRBV28 and TRBJ1-6, is DVKVTQSSRYLVKRTGEKVFLECVQDMDHENMFWYRQDPGLGLRLIYFSYDVKMKEKGDIPEGYSVSREKKERFSLILESASTNQTSMYLCASSSPARGSYNSPLHFGNGTRLTVT.

This chain connects TRBV5-1 to TRBJ1-1, with 8 bases identical to TRBD1. This CDR3 is 15 amino acids long. Germline loops: CDR1 SGHRS, CDR2 YFSETQ. V shed 0 bases and J 4 bases; nucleotides not matched to a gene: 5. The CDR3 is CASSLAPGGGTEAFF. For the CDR3, the DNA is TGCGCCAGCAGCTTGGCCCCAGGGGGCGGCACTGAAGCTTTCTTT.

J is TRBJ1-6 and V is TRBV6-5; D may be TRBD1 (5 bases). Germline assignment: CDR1 MNHEY and CDR2 SVGAGI. The V gene lost 2 bases and the J gene lost 7 bases, with 15 bases spanning the gap. The CDR3 runs to 16 residues. CDR3 residues: CASSYRRGAGNSPLHF. The CDR3 coding sequence is TGTGCCAGCAGTTACCGGAGGGGAGCGGGGAATTCACCCCTCCACTTT.

This sequence joins TRBV7-9 and TRBJ1-5; the D gene is possibly TRBD1 (5 bases). Germline V gene sequence: CDR1 SEHNR, CDR2 FQNEAQ (reference sequence). The CDR3 contains 15 residues. V was cut by 3 bases and J by 3 bases, with 12 bases left in between. CDR3 in amino acids: CASSFGDSLNQPQHF. The CDR3 region has the DNA TGTGCCAGCAGCTTCGGTGACAGTCTCAATCAGCCCCAGCATTTT.

The chain has TRBV6-1 and TRBJ1-5; 9 bases are a match to TRBD1. Unmatched junction bases numbered 13, after V lost 4 bases and J lost 9 bases. The CDR3 is 16 amino acids. Looked up from germline, CDR1 is MNHNS and CDR2 is SASEGT. The CDR3 DNA reads as TGTGCCAGCAGTGCCCTTAAGGGACAGGGACAATCGCCCCAGCATTTT. It encodes CASSALKGQGQSPQHF.

The genes are TRBV5-4 and TRBJ2-7; 9 positions match TRBD1. CDR3 size: 14 residues. Losses at the gene ends were 4 bases for V and 4 bases for J; bases not matched to a gene: 6. The germline V gene has CDR1 SGHNT and CDR2 YYREEE (reference sequence). Here the CDR3 DNA reads TGTGCCAGCAGCAGAGGACAGGGGTTTTACGAGCAGTACTTC. Translation gives CASSRGQGFYEQYF.

This clone was seen a handful of times. The V gene is TRBV6-5, the J gene TRBJ2-7; D remains unclear. The V end lost 11 bases, the J end lost 2 bases, and 7 bases lay between the germline ends. CDR1 MNHEY and CDR2 SVGAGI come from the germline V gene. The CDR3 runs 10 residues. DNA of the CDR3: TGTGCCGTCCGGCCCTACGAGCAGTACTTC. This codes for CAVRPYEQYF.

The chain couples TRBV7-9 to TRBJ2-7; D is tentatively TRBD1 or TRBD2 (5 bases each). The germline gives CDR1 SEHNR, CDR2 FQNEAQ (reference sequence). CDR3 size: 11 residues. Trimming shortened V by 5 bases and J by 10 bases, and 12 bases separated the two germline ends. The CDR3 loop is CASSLGTEQYF. The CDR3 DNA follows: TGTGCCAGCAGCCTTGGGACGGAACAGTACTTC.

The DNA for the CDR3 is TGTGCCAGCAGCTTAGCGGGGTATGGGCAGTTCTTC. Translated, it gives CASSLAGYGQFF. This rearrangement joins TRBV7-2 to TRBJ2-1; no firm D call. The ends were cut back, 0 bases at V and 12 bases at J, with 9 bases in the middle. CDR3 length equals 12 residues. Germline V lookup: CDR1 SGHTA, CDR2 FQGNSA.

V usage is TRBV7-9 and J usage is TRBJ2-7; D gene uncertain. V was pared by 5 bases and J by 5 bases, with 22 bases between. The CDR3 covers 16 residues. The germline V gene has CDR1 SEHNR and CDR2 FQNEAQ (reference sequence). The CDR3 here is CASSPPLGRNRDEQYF. The CDR3 DNA reads TGTGCCAGCAGCCCCCCCCTCGGGCGCAACCGGGACGAGCAGTACTTC.

The chain recombines TRBV4-1 with TRBJ1-2; D is unclear. Trimming removed 0 bases from V and 4 bases from J, with 9 bases in between. CDR1 is MGHRA, CDR2 YSYEKL, per germline. The CDR3 consists of 14 residues. CDR3 in amino acids: CASSQDRRSYGYTF. DNA of the CDR3: TGCGCCAGCAGCCAAGATCGGCGTAGCTATGGCTACACCTTC.

The count of this clone is one. The J gene is TRBJ1-2, the V gene TRBV19; TRBD1 agrees at 9 bases. J was trimmed by 3 bases and V by 7 bases; bases with no gene match: 12. This CDR3 spans 16 amino acids. Germline loops: CDR1 LNHDA, CDR2 SQIVND (reference sequence). The DNA for the CDR3 is TGTGCCAGTACTCTCGAACAGGGGGCGGACTACTATGGCTACACCTTC. Translating gives CASTLEQGADYYGYTF.

The V and J genes are TRBV10-1 and TRBJ2-7; 9 bases align to TRBD1. Trimming removed 7 bases from V and 4 bases from J; junction bases left unmatched: 11. Germline V gives CDR1 WNHNN, CDR2 SYGVQD (reference sequence). The CDR3 has 15 residues. The CDR3 bases are TGCGCCAGCACAGACCGGGACAGGGATTTGTACGAGCAGTACTTC. As protein: CASTDRDRDLYEQYF.

This rearrangement joins TRBV19 to TRBJ2-7, with D possibly TRBD1 on 5 matching bases. V lost 4 bases and J lost 0, with 13 bases in between. This CDR3 comprises 15 residues. CDR1 LNHDA and CDR2 SQIVND come from the germline V gene (reference sequence). DNA for the CDR3: TGTGCCAGTAGTACCACGACAGTTAGCTCCTACGAGCAGTACTTC. As protein: CASSTTTVSSYEQYF. The variable domain in full, with the rest retrieved from reference TRBV19 and TRBJ2-7, is DGGITQSPKYLFRKEGQNVTLSCEQNLNHDAMYWYRQDPGQGLRLIYYSQIVNDFQKGDIAEGYSVSREKKESFPLTVTSAQKNPTAFYLCASSTTTVSSYEQYFGPGTRLTVT.

This chain connects TRBV7-6 to TRBJ2-3; 7 positions match TRBD2. With V trimmed by 5 bases and J by 4 bases, 9 bases remained unmatched. Per germline, CDR1 SGHVS and CDR2 FNYEAQ. The CDR3 totals 15 residues. The CDR3 nucleotides read TGTGCCAGCAGCCTCCGACTAGCTGTGGCAGATACGCAGTATTTT. Translating gives CASSLRLAVADTQYF.

The chain has TRBV6-5 and TRBJ2-7, with TRBD1 matching 9 bases. This CDR3 is built from 13 residues. Germline V gene data show CDR1 as MNHEY and CDR2 as SVGAGI. V trimming: 6 bases; J trimming: 3 bases; junction bases outside the gene matches: 3. CDR3 in amino acids: CASRQGAGYEQYF. CDR3 nucleotide sequence: TGTGCCAGCAGACAGGGGGCGGGCTACGAGCAGTACTTC.

This chain uses TRBV5-5 with TRBJ1-1, with D unresolved. The germline V gene has CDR1 SGHKS and CDR2 YYEKEE (reference sequence). V lost 2 bases and J lost 1, with 6 bases in between. The CDR3 runs to 13 residues. The CDR3 loop reads CASSFEPNTEAFF. The CDR3 DNA follows: TGTGCCAGCAGCTTTGAACCGAACACTGAAGCTTTCTTT.

This chain joins TRBV25-1 and TRBJ1-2, with D unresolved. Deletions cut 3 bases from V and 11 bases from J, with 16 bases between. The CDR3 sequence is 13 residues long. From germline, CDR1 is MGHDK and CDR2 SYGVNS. This chain's CDR3 is CASSELLSLGYTF. The CDR3 DNA is TGTGCCAGCAGTGAGTTGCTCTCCCTGGGGTACACCTTC.

The chain couples TRBV6-5 to TRBJ2-1; D is uncertain. CDR3 length: 11 amino acids. V was pared by 8 bases and J by 2 bases, with 4 bases between. CDR1 is MNHEY and CDR2 is SVGAGI in the germline V gene. CDR3 sequence: CASRTYNEQFF. CDR3 DNA sequence: TGTGCCAGCCGTACCTACAATGAGCAGTTCTTC.

This sequence joins TRBV5-1 and TRBJ2-3, with TRBD1 identical over 8 bases. The CDR3 runs to 15 residues. V lost 7 bases and J lost 3; bases outside the gene matches: 10. In germline, CDR1 is SGHRS, CDR2 YFSETQ. The CDR3 region has the DNA TGCGCCAGCCGCCAGGGGGCTAGCGAAACAGATACGCAGTATTTT. It translates to CASRQGASETDTQYF.

The V call is TRBV12-3 or TRBV12-4, the J call TRBJ2-7; no clear D gene. This CDR3 is 13 amino acids long. Trimming shortened V by 7 bases and J by 3 bases, and 13 bases separated the two germline ends. CDR3 sequence (DNA): TGTGCCAGCACCAAAGGACGGATCTACGAGCAGTACTTC. Its translation is CASTKGRIYEQYF.

V is TRBV6-5 and J is TRBJ2-4; 13 bases are shared with TRBD2. Germline CDR1 MNHEY, CDR2 SVGAGI. The CDR3 totals 15 residues. V lost 5 bases and J lost 9; bases outside the gene matches: 7. CDR3 amino acids: CASSLGTSGIFIQYF. Written as DNA, the CDR3 is TGTGCCAGCAGTCTCGGGACTAGCGGGATATTCATTCAGTACTTC.

The gene calls are TRBV14 and TRBJ2-1, with 8 bases identical to TRBD1. This CDR3 is built from 15 residues. The J segment lost 6 bases and the V segment lost 1 base, leaving 5 bases of the junction unmatched. Germline CDR1 SGHDN, CDR2 FVKESK. The CDR3 loop reads CASSQVADRGNEQFF. CDR3 sequence (DNA): TGTGCCAGCAGCCAAGTCGCCGACAGGGGCAATGAGCAGTTCTTC.

J is TRBJ1-3 and V is TRBV2; possibly TRBD1 for D (5 bases). The CDR3 is 14 residues long. The germline V gene has CDR1 SNHLY and CDR2 FYNNEI. V dropped 8 bases and J dropped 4 bases, with 15 bases sitting between them. The chain's CDR3 is CASGTGSSGNTIYF. CDR3 nucleotide sequence: TGTGCCAGCGGGACGGGGTCTTCCGGAAACACCATATATTTT.

V usage is TRBV25-1 and J usage is TRBJ2-1; D possibly corresponds to TRBD1 (5 bases). There are 16 residues in the CDR3. Trimming removed 3 bases at V and 0 bases at J, with 12 bases between. In germline, CDR1 is MGHDK, CDR2 SYGVNS. CDR3 in DNA: TGTGCCAGCAGTGACCGACAGTTAAGCTCCTACAATGAGCAGTTCTTC. This sequence encodes CASSDRQLSSYNEQFF.

V gene TRBV10-3 combines with J gene TRBJ1-1; TRBD1 might be the D (5 bases). From germline, CDR1 is ENHRY and CDR2 SYGVKD. The CDR3 has 13 residues. Trimming stripped 8 bases from V and 0 bases from J, with 10 bases between. CDR3 DNA: TGTGCCATCTTCGACAGCCTGAACACTGAAGCTTTCTTT. This encodes CAIFDSLNTEAFF.

This clone showed up just a few times. CDR3 coding DNA: TGTGCCAGCAGTTTAGGGGTTAATTCACCCCTCCACTTT. This sequence encodes CASSLGVNSPLHF. This chain connects TRBV27 to TRBJ1-6; no definite D call. The CDR3 runs to 13 residues. CDR1 MNHEY and CDR2 SMNVEV come from the germline V gene (reference sequence). V dropped 2 bases and J dropped 6 bases, with 5 bases sitting between them.

This chain links TRBV2 with TRBJ2-1; tentative D call: TRBD2 (6 bases). Per germline, CDR1 SNHLY and CDR2 FYNNEI. The V gene lost 10 bases and the J gene lost 5 bases, with 12 bases spanning the gap. This CDR3 contains 12 residues. In DNA, the CDR3 is TGTGCCAACCTCGGGGGAAACAATGAGCAGTTCTTC. This sequence encodes CANLGGNNEQFF.

The chain couples TRBV9 to TRBJ1-1, with D possibly matching TRBD1 (6 bases). Germline V gives CDR1 SGDLS, CDR2 YYNGEE. Trimming shortened V by 2 bases and J by 3 bases, and 8 bases separated the two germline ends. The CDR3 length is 13 residues. As DNA, the CDR3 is TGTGCCAGCAGCGTCAAGGGGGACACTGAAGCTTTCTTT. Residues: CASSVKGDTEAFF.

CDR3 region: CASSLGPGYSNQPQHF. The CDR3 coding sequence is TGTGCCAGCAGCTTAGGACCGGGCTATAGCAATCAGCCCCAGCATTTT. The chain employs TRBV5-6 and TRBJ1-5; D gene ambiguous. This CDR3 contains 16 residues. Germline V CDR1 and CDR2: SGHDT, YYEEEE. V lost 2 bases, J lost 0 bases, and 12 bases lay in between.